These T cell receptor beta chains were read from a single sample in a study of early T cells in non-severe SARS-CoV-2 infection. TCRdb reprocessed the 5' RACE reads via MiXCR and lists one record per CDR3 protein. The sample lists over 100,000 distinct CDR3 sequences; around 13% were seen once. The material sequenced was whole blood. The receptors were gathered from an adult who was a healthcare worker with PCR-confirmed SARS-CoV-2 infection or an uninfected control (not recorded which). CDR3s include the opening cysteine and the closing phenylalanine or tryptophan. The D gene is left open where the match is weak.

D gene | V gene | CDR3 length | CDR3 protein
TRBD2 | TRBV6-2/TRBV6-3 | 14 | CASTRGGSSYEQYF
. | TRBV12-3/TRBV12-4 | 14 | CASPECLAKNIQYF
. | TRBV5-5 | 14 | CASSLGGGNQPQHF
. | TRBV9 | 15 | CASSVEDGLYDTQYF
TRBD2 | TRBV20-1 | 13 | CSAIAGSHNEQFF
. | TRBV5-1 | 14 | CASSLGTSTDTQYF
. | TRBV7-9 | 16 | CASSLITKETGDTQYF
. | TRBV10-2 | 12 | CASSRTGTEAFF
. | TRBV4-1 | 13 | CASARRESGELFF
. | TRBV28 | 14 | CASLSGLSTDTQYF
. | TRBV19 | 15 | CASSMVNRGNQPQHF
TRBD1 | TRBV6-2/TRBV6-3 | 14 | CASSEQGVNQPQHF
. | TRBV6-1 | 13 | CASRPTENSPLHF
TRBD2 | TRBV5-1 | 14 | CASSPTGGRDTQYF
. | TRBV5-1 | 15 | CASRRKGLGHNEQFF
. | TRBV4-1 | 16 | CASSQAWAGVNEKLFF
TRBD2 | TRBV7-9 | 16 | CASGPPSGASTDTQYF
. | TRBV6-5 | 13 | CASSDSGSQPQHF
. | TRBV6-5 | 13 | CASSYLNGDEQYF
TRBD2 | TRBV9 | 15 | CASSTPGTSGNEQFF
TRBD2 | TRBV5-4 | 15 | CASSLGGLGGDEQYF
. | TRBV20-1 | 15 | CSATGTLDPGEKLFF
. | TRBV9 | 15 | CASSPRASGSYEQYF
TRBD2 | TRBV20-1 | 14 | CSATRTSGRETQYF
. | TRBV9 | 11 | CASSVRVEQFF
TRBD1 | TRBV7-2 | 16 | CASSLVDRSSYNEQFF
. | TRBV5-6 | 12 | CASRDRNYGYTF
. | TRBV3-2 | 16 | CASSQEGAVNTGELFF
. | TRBV10-3 | 14 | CAISESFTVGEQYF
. | TRBV5-1 | 17 | CASSHMDGFSSGNTIYF
. | TRBV7-9 | 14 | CASSPSTDTDTQYF
TRBD1 | TRBV2 | 14 | CASRRDRSSDTQYF
. | TRBV19 | 13 | CASSSMTPDTQYF
. | TRBV5-1 | 16 | CASSFSPMTSLDEQFF
. | TRBV6-1 | 16 | CASSEARGYIYNEQFF
TRBD1 | TRBV28 | 15 | CASSFGQGGSYEQYF
TRBD2 | TRBV27 | 16 | CASSSPTSGRTHEQYF
. | TRBV12-3/TRBV12-4 | 15 | CASSRRYHRGNGYTF
. | TRBV28 | 11 | CASRQRGPQHF
. | TRBV10-3 | 12 | CAIGGPPGEQYF
. | TRBV19 | 15 | CASNGVGRSNQPQHF
TRBD2 | TRBV25-1 | 13 | CASSERDPYEQYF
. | TRBV7-9 | 16 | CASSFQGMAGANVLTF
. | TRBV7-9 | 12 | CASTTVNTEAFF
TRBD2 | TRBV7-9 | 15 | CASSPLSGVNNEQFF
. | TRBV4-1 | 13 | CASSQAGIYGYTF
. | TRBV9 | 15 | CASSVAPDRWGEQFF
. | TRBV11-2 | 16 | CASSLVPATSYNEQFF
. | TRBV7-9 | 13 | CASSLAPGEKLFF
. | TRBV11-2 | 13 | CASSLEPNSPLHF
. | TRBV9 | 13 | CASSVTGVGELFF